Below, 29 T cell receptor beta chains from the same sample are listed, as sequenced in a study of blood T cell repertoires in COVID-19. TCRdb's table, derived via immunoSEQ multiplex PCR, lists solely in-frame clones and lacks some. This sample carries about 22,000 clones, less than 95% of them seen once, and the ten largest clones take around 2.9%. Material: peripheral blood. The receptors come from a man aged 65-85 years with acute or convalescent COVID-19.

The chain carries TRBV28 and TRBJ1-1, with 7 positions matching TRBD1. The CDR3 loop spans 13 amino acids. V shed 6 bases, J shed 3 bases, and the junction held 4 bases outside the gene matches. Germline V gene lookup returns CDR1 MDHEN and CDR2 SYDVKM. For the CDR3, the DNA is TGTGCCAGCAGAGACAGGGCGTACACTGAAGCTTTCTTT. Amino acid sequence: CASRDRAYTEAFF.

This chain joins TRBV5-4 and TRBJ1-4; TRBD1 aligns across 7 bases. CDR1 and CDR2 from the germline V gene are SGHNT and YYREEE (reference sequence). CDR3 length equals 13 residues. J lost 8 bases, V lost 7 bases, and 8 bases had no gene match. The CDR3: CASGRQGEEKLFF. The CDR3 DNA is TGTGCCAGCGGCAGACAGGGAGAGGAAAAACTGTTTTTT.

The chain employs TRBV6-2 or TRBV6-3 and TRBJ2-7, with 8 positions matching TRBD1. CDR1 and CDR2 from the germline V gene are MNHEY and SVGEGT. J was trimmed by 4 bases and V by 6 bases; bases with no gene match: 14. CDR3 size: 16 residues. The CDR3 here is CASSWASDREAYEQYF. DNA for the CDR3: TGTGCCAGCAGCTGGGCATCGGACAGGGAGGCGTACGAGCAGTACTTC.

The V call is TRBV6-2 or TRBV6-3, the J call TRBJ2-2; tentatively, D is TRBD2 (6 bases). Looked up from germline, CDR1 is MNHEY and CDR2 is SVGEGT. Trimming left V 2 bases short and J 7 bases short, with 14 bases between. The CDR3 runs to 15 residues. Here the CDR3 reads CASSYAFMTSGELFF. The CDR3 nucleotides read TGTGCCAGCAGTTACGCTTTCATGACTAGCGGGGAGCTGTTTTTT.

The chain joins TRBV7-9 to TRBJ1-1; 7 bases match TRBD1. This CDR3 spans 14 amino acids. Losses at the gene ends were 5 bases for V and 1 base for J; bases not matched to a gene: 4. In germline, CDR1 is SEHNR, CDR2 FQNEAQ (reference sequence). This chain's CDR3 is CASSIGQENTEAFF. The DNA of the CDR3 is TGTGCCAGCAGCATCGGACAGGAGAACACTGAAGCTTTCTTT.

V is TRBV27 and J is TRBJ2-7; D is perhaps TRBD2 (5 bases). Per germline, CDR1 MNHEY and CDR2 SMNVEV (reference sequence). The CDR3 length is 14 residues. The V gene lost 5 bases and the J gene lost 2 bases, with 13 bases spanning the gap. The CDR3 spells CASSPRLSPYEQYF. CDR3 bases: TGTGCCAGCAGTCCTCGACTATCCCCCTACGAGCAGTACTTC.

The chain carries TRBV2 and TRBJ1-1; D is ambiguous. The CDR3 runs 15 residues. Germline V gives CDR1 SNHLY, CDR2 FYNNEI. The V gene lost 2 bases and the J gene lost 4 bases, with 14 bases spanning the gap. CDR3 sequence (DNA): TGTGCCAGCAGTGAAATATGGGGTGAGGGCACTGAAGCTTTCTTT. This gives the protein CASSEIWGEGTEAFF.

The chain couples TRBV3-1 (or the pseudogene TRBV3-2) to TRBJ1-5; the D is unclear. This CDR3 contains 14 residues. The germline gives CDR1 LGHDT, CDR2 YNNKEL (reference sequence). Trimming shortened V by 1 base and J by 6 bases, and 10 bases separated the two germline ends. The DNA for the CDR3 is TGTGCCAGCAGCCAAGGCGGCACTCCTCAGCCCCAGCATTTT. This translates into CASSQGGTPQPQHF.

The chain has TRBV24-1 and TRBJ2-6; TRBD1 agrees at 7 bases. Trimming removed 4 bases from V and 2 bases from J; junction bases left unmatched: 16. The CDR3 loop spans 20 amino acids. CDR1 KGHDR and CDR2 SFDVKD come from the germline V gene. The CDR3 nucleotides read TGTGCCACCAGTGAACCAACCGGGACAGATTCATCTACTGGGGCCAACGTCCTGACTTTC. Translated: CATSEPTGTDSSTGANVLTF.

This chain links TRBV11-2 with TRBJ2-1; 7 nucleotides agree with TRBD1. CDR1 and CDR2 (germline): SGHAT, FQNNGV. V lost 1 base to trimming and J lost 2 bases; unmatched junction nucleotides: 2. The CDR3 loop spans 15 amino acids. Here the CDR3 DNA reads TGTGCCAGCAGCTTAGGACAGGGAACCTACAATGAGCAGTTCTTC. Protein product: CASSLGQGTYNEQFF.

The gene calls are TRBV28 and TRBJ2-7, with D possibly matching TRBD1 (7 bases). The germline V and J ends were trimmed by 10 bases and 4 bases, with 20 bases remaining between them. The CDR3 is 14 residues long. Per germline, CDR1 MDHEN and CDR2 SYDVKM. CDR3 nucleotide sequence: TGTGCCACCGGAGGGGGACAGAGGGCGTACGAGCAGTACTTC. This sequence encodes CATGGGQRAYEQYF.

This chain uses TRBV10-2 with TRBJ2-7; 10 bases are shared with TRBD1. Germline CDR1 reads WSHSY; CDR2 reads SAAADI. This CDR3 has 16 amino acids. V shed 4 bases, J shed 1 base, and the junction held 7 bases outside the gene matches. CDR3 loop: CASSAIPGQGSYEQYF. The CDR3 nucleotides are TGCGCCAGCAGTGCGATTCCGGGACAGGGGTCCTACGAGCAGTACTTC.

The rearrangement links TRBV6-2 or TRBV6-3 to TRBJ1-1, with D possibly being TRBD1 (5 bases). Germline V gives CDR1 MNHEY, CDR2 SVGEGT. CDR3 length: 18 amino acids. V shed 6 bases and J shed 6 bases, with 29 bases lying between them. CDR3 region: CASSPTTSTFSGRAEAFF. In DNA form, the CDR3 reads TGTGCCAGCAGCCCGACCACCTCGACGTTCTCGGGCAGGGCTGAAGCTTTCTTT.

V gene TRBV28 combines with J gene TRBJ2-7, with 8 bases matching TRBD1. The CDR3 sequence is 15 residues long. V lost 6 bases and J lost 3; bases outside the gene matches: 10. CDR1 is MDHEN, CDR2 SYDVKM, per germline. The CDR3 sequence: CASSSTGTGFYEQYF. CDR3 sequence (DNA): TGTGCCAGCAGCTCGACCGGGACAGGCTTCTACGAGCAGTACTTC.

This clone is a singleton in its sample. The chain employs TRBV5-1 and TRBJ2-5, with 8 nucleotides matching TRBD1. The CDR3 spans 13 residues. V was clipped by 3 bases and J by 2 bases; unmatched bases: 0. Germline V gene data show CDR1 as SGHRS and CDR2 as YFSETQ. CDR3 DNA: TGCGCCAGCAGCTGGACAGGGCAAGAGACCCAGTACTTC. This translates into CASSWTGQETQYF.

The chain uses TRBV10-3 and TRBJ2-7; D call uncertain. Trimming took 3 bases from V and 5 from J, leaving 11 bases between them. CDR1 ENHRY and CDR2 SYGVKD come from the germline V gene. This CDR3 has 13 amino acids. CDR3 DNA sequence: TGTGCCATCAGTGATGGCAGCGCCGACGAGCAGTACTTC. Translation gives CAISDGSADEQYF.

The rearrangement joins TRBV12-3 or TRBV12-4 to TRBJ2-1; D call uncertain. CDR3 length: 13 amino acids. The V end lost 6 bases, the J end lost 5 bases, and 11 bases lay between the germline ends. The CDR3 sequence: CASSVTRNNEQFF. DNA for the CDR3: TGTGCCAGCAGCGTCACTCGAAACAATGAGCAGTTCTTC.

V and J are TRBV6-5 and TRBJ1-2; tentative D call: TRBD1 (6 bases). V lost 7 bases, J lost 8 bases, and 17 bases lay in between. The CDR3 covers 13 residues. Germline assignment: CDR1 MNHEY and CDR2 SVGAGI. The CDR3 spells CASTGDTVGGYTF. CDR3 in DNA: TGTGCCAGCACCGGGGACACGGTCGGGGGCTACACCTTC.

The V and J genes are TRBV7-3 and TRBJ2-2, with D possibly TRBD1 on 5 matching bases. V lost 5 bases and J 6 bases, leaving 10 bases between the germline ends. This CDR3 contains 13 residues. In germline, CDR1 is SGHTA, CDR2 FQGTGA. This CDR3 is CASSTQGAGELFF. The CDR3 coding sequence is TGTGCCAGCAGCACGCAAGGGGCCGGGGAGCTGTTTTTT.

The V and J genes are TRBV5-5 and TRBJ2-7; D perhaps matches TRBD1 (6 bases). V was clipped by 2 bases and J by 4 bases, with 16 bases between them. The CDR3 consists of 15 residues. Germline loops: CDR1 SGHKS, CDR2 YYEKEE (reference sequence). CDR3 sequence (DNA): TGTGCCAGCAGCTTTCTCCCAGGGGCTGCGTACGAGCAGTACTTC. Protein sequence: CASSFLPGAAYEQYF. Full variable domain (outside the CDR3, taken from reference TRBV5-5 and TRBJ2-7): DAGVTQSPTHLIKTRGQQVTLRCSPISGHKSVSWYQQVLGQGPQFIFQYYEKEERGRGNFPDRFSARQFPNYSSELNVNALLLGDSALYLCASSFLPGAAYEQYFGPGTRLTVT.

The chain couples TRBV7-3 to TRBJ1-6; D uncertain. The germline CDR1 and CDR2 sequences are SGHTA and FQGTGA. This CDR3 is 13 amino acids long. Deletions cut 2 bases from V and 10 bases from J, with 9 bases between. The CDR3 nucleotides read TGTGCCAGCAGCTTATCGGTGGGCTCACCCCTCCACTTT. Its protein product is CASSLSVGSPLHF.

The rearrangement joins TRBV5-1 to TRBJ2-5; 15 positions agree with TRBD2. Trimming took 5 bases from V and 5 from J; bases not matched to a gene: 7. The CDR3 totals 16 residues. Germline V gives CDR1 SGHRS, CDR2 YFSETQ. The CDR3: CASRATGTSGGETQYF. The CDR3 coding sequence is TGCGCCAGCAGGGCCACCGGGACTAGCGGGGGGGAGACCCAGTACTTC.

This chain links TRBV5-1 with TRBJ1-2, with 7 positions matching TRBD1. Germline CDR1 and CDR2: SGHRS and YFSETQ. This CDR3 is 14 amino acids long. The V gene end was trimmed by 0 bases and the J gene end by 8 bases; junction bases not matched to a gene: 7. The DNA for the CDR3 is TGCGCCAGCAGCTTGGGGGACAGCAAAAGGGGCTACACCTTC. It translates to CASSLGDSKRGYTF.

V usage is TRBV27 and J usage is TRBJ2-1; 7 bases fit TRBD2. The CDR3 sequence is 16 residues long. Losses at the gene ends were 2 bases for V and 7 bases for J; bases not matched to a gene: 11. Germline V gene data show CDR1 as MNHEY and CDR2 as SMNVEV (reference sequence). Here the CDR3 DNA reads TGTGCCAGCAGTTTAATGAGAGGGCGGGAGCTAAATGAGCAGTTCTTC. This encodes CASSLMRGRELNEQFF.

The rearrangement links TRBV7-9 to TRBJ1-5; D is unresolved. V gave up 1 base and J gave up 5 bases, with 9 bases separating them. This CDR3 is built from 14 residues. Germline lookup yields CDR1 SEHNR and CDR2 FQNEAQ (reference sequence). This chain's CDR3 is CASSLGGSDQPQHF. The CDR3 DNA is TGTGCCAGCAGCTTAGGAGGATCAGATCAGCCCCAGCATTTT. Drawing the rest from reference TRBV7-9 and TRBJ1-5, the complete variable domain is DTGVSQNPRHKITKRGQNVTFRCDPISEHNRLYWYRQTLGQGPEFLTYFQNEAQLEKSRLLSDRFSAERPKGSFSTLEIQRTEQGDSAMYLCASSLGGSDQPQHFGDGTRLSIL.

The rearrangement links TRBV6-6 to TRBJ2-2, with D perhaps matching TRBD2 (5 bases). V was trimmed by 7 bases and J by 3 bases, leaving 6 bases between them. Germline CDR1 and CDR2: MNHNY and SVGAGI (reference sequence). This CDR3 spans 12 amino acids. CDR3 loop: CASNGDTGELFF. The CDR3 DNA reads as TGTGCCAGCAACGGGGACACCGGGGAGCTGTTTTTT.

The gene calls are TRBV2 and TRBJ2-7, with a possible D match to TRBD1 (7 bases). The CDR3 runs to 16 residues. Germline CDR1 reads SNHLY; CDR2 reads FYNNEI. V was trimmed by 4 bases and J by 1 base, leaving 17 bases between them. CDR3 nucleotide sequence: TGTGCCAGCAGTGCAGTCTGGGCAGGGGGGTCCTACGAGCAGTACTTC. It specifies CASSAVWAGGSYEQYF.

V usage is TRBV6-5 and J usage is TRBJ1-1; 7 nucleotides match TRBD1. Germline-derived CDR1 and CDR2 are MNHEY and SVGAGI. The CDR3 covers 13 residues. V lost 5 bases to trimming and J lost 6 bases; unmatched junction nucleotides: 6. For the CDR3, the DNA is TGTGCCAGCAGTCGAGAAGGGACAGCTGAAGCTTTCTTT. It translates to CASSREGTAEAFF.

The CDR3 bases are TGTGCCAGCAGCCGACAGGCCCTGTTAGGTGAAGCTTTCTTT. Translation gives CASSRQALLGEAFF. The rearrangement joins TRBV28 to TRBJ1-1; possibly TRBD1 for D (6 bases). Trimming cost V 6 bases and J 7 bases, with 18 bases left between them. The length of the CDR3 is 14 residues. Per the germline V gene, CDR1 is MDHEN and CDR2 is SYDVKM.